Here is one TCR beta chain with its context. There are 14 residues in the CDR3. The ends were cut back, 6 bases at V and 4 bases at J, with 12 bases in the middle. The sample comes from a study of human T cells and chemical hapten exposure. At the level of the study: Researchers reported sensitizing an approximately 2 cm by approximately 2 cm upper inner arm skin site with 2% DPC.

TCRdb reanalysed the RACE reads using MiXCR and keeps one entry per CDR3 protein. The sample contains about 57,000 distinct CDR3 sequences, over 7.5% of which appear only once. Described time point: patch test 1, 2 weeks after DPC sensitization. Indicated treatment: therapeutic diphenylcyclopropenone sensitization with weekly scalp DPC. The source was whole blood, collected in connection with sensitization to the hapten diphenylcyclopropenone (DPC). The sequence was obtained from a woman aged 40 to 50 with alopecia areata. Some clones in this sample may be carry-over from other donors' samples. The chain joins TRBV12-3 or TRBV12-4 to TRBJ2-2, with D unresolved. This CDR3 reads CASRPGPFTGELFF. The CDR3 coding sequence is TGTGCCAGCAGGCCCGGACCATTCACCGGGGAGCTGTTTTTT.